The 7 T cell receptor beta chains below were found in one sample sequenced in a study of T cells in Graves' hyperthyroidism and ophthalmopathy. Researchers amplified the TCR beta CDR3 regions from RNA transcripts. HTBI primers were used for first-round RT-PCR of the TCR CDR3. From the multiplex PCR reads, TCRdb called clonotypes with MiXCR, one entry per CDR3 protein. The repertoire holds 140,000 or so distinct CDR3 sequences, with around 21% as singletons. The sample was blood. Receptor source: a woman aged 45-59 years with Graves' hyperthyroidism that later progressed to Graves' ophthalmopathy.

This clonotype has more than one count but fewer than ten. The V call is TRBV2, the J call TRBJ2-6; D gene uncertain. Germline V gene data show CDR1 as SNHLY and CDR2 as FYNNEI. CDR3 length: 13 amino acids. V was trimmed by 11 bases and J by 1 base, leaving 9 bases between them. The CDR3 protein is CAGTGSGANVLTF. The CDR3 DNA reads as TGTGCCGGTACTGGGTCTGGGGCCAACGTCCTGACTTTC. The variable domain in full, completed from reference TRBV2 and TRBJ2-6, reads EPEVTQTPSHQVTQMGQEVILRCVPISNHLYFYWYRQILGQKVEFLVSFYNNEISEKSEIFDDQFSVERPDGSNFTLKIRSTKLEDSAMYFCAGTGSGANVLTFGAGSRLTVL.

There are many counts of this clonotype. The gene calls are TRBV30 and TRBJ1-5; D not resolved. V shed 2 bases and J shed 4 bases, with 9 bases lying between them. The CDR3 runs to 13 residues. Looked up from germline, CDR1 is GTSNPN and CDR2 is SVGIG (reference sequence). The DNA of the CDR3 is TGTGCCTGGAGTAGGAACGGTAATCAGCCCCAGCATTTT. Translated: CAWSRNGNQPQHF.

On this clonotype itself: The CDR3 ends on some other residue instead of the conserved phenylalanine or tryptophan, so this is likely a read error. The limits of the CDR3 on the DNA are not certain, so only TCRdb's listed CDR3 is given. V gene TRBV20-1 combines with J gene TRBJ2-1; the listed D gene, TRBD2, was not tested against the DNA. The CDR3 numbers 16 amino acids, ends counted. Germline V CDR1 and CDR2: DFQATT, SNEGSKA (reference sequence). The CDR3 loop reads CSARRLASSSYNEQFC.

CDR3 loop: CASAIQGTGANVLTF. The CDR3 nucleotides read TGTGCCAGCGCGATACAGGGGACTGGGGCCAACGTCCTGACTTTC. The chain carries TRBV28 and TRBJ2-6; 7 bases map to TRBD1. V was pared by 8 bases and J by 2 bases, with 6 bases of the junction left unmatched. CDR1 and CDR2 from the germline V gene are MDHEN and SYDVKM. This CDR3 is 15 amino acids long.

This clonotype came up many times. This chain uses TRBV30 with TRBJ2-7; TRBD1 agrees at 9 bases. Losses at the gene ends were 1 base for V and 1 base for J; bases not matched to a gene: 2. The CDR3 spans 14 residues. CDR1 GTSNPN and CDR2 SVGIG come from the germline V gene (reference sequence). This CDR3 is CAWSAGTGSYEQYF. CDR3 coding DNA: TGTGCCTGGAGTGCGGGGACAGGGTCCTACGAGCAGTACTTC. The full variable domain, its missing parts supplied by reference TRBV30 and TRBJ2-7, is SQTIHQWPATLVQPVGSPLSLECTVEGTSNPNLYWYRQAAGRGLQLLFYSVGIGQISSEVPQNLSASRPQDRQFILSSKKLLLSDSGFYLCAWSAGTGSYEQYFGPGTRLTVT.

The chain is built from TRBV7-9 and TRBJ2-1; 8 positions match TRBD1. This CDR3 is built from 14 residues. Germline CDR1 reads SEHNR; CDR2 reads FQNEAQ (reference sequence). The V and J ends lost 8 bases and 7 bases, in that order; junction bases with no gene match: 10. CDR3 amino acids: CASGPGQGLNEQFF. CDR3 sequence (DNA): TGTGCCAGCGGCCCCGGACAGGGTTTGAATGAGCAGTTCTTC.

This clonotype came up many times. The V call is TRBV28, the J call TRBJ2-7; 12 bases agree with TRBD2. The germline V gene encodes CDR1 MDHEN and CDR2 SYDVKM. Losses at the gene ends were 4 bases for V and 6 bases for J; bases not matched to a gene: 10. The CDR3 runs to 16 residues. Here the CDR3 DNA reads TGTGCCAGCAGTTCCATCACGACTAGCGGGAGCCGCGAGCAGTACTTC. It codes for CASSSITTSGSREQYF. Complete variable domain (other parts from reference TRBV28 and TRBJ2-7): DVKVTQSSRYLVKRTGEKVFLECVQDMDHENMFWYRQDPGLGLRLIYFSYDVKMKEKGDIPEGYSVSREKKERFSLILESASTNQTSMYLCASSSITTSGSREQYFGPGTRLTVT.